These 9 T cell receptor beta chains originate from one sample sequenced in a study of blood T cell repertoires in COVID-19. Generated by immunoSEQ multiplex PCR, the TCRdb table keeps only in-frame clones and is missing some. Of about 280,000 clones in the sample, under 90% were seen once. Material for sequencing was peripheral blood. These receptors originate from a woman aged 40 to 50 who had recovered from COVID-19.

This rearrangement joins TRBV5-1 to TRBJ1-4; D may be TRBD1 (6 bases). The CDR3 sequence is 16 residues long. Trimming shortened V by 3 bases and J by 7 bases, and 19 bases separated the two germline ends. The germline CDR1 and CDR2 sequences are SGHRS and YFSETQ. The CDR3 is CASSSSGQREGEKLFF. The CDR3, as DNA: TGCGCCAGCAGCTCATCGGGACAACGGGAGGGTGAAAAACTGTTTTTT.

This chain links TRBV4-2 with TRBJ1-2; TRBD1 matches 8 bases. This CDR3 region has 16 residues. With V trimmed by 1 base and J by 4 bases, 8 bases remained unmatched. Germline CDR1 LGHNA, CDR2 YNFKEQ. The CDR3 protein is CASSQVTGTGVYGYTF. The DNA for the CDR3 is TGTGCCAGCAGCCAAGTCACCGGGACAGGCGTCTATGGCTACACCTTC.

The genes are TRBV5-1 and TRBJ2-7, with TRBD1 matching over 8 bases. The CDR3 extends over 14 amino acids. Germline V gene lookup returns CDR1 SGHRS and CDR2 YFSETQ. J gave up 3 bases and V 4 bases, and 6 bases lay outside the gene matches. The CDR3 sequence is CASSVGQELYEQYF. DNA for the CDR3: TGCGCCAGCAGCGTGGGACAGGAACTCTACGAGCAGTACTTC.

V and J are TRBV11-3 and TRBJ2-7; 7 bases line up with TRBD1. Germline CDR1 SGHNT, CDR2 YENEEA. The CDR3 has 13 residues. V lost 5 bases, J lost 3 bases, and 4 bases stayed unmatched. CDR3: CASSPGTVYEQYF. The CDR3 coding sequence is TGTGCCAGCAGCCCCGGGACAGTCTACGAGCAGTACTTC. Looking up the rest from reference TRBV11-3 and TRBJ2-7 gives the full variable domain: EAGVVQSPRYKIIEKKQPVAFWCNPISGHNTLYWYLQNLGQGPELLIRYENEEAVDDSQLPKDRFSAERLKGVDSTLKIQPAELGDSAVYLCASSPGTVYEQYFGPGTRLTVT.

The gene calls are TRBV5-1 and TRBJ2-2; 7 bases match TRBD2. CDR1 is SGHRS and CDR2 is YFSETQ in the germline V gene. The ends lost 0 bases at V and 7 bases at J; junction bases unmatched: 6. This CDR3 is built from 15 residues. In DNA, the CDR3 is TGCGCCAGCAGCTTGGACGGGCCGGGGGGCGGGGAGCTGTTTTTT. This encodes CASSLDGPGGGELFF.

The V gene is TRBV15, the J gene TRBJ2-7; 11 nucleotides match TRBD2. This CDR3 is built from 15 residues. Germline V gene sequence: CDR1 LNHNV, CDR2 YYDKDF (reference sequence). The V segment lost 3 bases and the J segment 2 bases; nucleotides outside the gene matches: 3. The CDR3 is CATSRGLAATYEQYF. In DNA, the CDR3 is TGTGCCACCAGCAGGGGACTAGCGGCCACCTACGAGCAGTACTTC.

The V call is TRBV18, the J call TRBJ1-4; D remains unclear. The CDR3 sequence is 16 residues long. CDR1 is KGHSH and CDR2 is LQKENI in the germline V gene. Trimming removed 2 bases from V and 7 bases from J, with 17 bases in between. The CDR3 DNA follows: TGTGCCAGCTCACCAGGGTTGGCGTCAGAGGGTGAAAAACTGTTTTTT. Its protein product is CASSPGLASEGEKLFF.

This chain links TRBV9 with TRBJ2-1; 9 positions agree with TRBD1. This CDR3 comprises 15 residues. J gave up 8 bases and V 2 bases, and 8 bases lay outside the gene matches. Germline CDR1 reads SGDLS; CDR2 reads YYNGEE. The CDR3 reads CASSVSGQGGDEQFF. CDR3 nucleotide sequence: TGTGCCAGCAGCGTCTCGGGACAGGGAGGTGATGAGCAGTTCTTC.

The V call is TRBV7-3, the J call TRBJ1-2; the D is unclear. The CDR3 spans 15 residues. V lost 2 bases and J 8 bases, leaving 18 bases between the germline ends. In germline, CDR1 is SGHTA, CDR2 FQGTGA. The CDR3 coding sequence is TGTGCCAGCAGCTTAGGTCCACCCTTCAACTTGGGCTACACCTTC. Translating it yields CASSLGPPFNLGYTF.